Following are 18 T cell receptor beta chains from one sample sequenced in a study of T cell changes during pregnancy in multiple sclerosis. Generated by immunoSEQ multiplex PCR, the TCRdb table keeps only in-frame clones and is missing some. Among approximately 97,000 clones listed, 90% were seen once. Source: peripheral blood, taken in the second trimester of pregnancy. These receptors were obtained from a female donor in good health, enrolled as a control in a pregnancy study.

V usage is TRBV2 and J usage is TRBJ2-1, with D hard to call. The V gene lost 4 bases and the J gene lost 1 base, with 8 bases spanning the gap. The CDR3 has 14 residues. The V gene's germline CDR1 is SNHLY and CDR2 FYNNEI. For the CDR3, the DNA is TGTGCCAGCAGTGGCCAACTTTCCTACAATGAGCAGTTCTTC. It encodes CASSGQLSYNEQFF.

The chain employs TRBV7-2 and TRBJ1-1; D call uncertain. Germline lookup yields CDR1 SGHTA and CDR2 FQGNSA. This CDR3 spans 15 amino acids. Trimming shortened V by 0 bases and J by 1 base, and 9 bases separated the two germline ends. CDR3 bases: TGTGCCAGCAGCTTAGCCTCAGCGCGGAACACTGAAGCTTTCTTT. The encoded protein is CASSLASARNTEAFF.

The chain employs TRBV6-4 and TRBJ2-1; D might be TRBD2 (5 bases). The CDR3 covers 13 residues. CDR1 is MRHNA and CDR2 is SNTAGT in the germline V gene. Trimming removed 0 bases at V and 7 bases at J, with 7 bases between. The CDR3 DNA is TGTGCCAGCAGTGACTCCGGGGTAAATGAGCAGTTCTTC. This codes for CASSDSGVNEQFF.

This sequence joins TRBV9 and TRBJ1-2; D perhaps matches TRBD1 (5 bases). V lost 4 bases and J lost 10, with 14 bases in between. The CDR3 length is 12 residues. In germline, CDR1 is SGDLS, CDR2 YYNGEE. CDR3 DNA: TGTGCCAGCAGCCCAGAAGGGGTCGACTACACCTTC. Encoded protein: CASSPEGVDYTF.

The gene calls are TRBV4-2 and TRBJ2-5; no reliable D call. The last part of the DNA fits TRBJ2-7 better; the J call may be wrong. CDR1 is LGHNA, CDR2 YNFKEQ, per germline. There are 13 residues in the CDR3. The CDR3 region is CASSQDRDYEQYF. CDR3 coding DNA: TGTGCCAGCAGCCAAGATAGGGACTACGAGCAGTACTTC.

The chain couples TRBV6-5 to TRBJ2-1; possibly TRBD2 for D (6 bases). Deletions cut 5 bases from V and 9 bases from J, with 20 bases between. Germline loops: CDR1 MNHEY, CDR2 SVGAGI. CDR3 length: 15 residues. The CDR3 is CASSPGGLQLGEQFF. The CDR3 DNA reads TGTGCCAGCAGTCCCGGGGGTCTTCAACTAGGTGAGCAGTTCTTC.

The V and J genes are TRBV5-1 and TRBJ2-2; D gene uncertain. V shed 0 bases and J shed 3 bases, with 9 bases lying between them. CDR1 and CDR2 from the germline V gene are SGHRS and YFSETQ. The CDR3 loop spans 15 amino acids. CDR3: CASSLGASYTGELFF. The CDR3 DNA sequence: TGCGCCAGCAGCTTGGGGGCCAGTTACACCGGGGAGCTGTTTTTT.

V gene TRBV19 combines with J gene TRBJ2-7, with D maybe TRBD1 (6 bases). The CDR3 consists of 13 residues. V was shortened by 7 bases and J by 6 bases, with 16 bases between the two germline ends. The germline V gene has CDR1 LNHDA and CDR2 SQIVND (reference sequence). This chain's CDR3 is CASTPGWGREQYF. The CDR3 DNA is TGTGCCAGTACCCCGGGGTGGGGGCGCGAGCAGTACTTC.

V gene TRBV2 combines with J gene TRBJ2-1; 14 bases line up with TRBD2. V trimming: 5 bases; J trimming: 9 bases; junction bases outside the gene matches: 6. CDR1 and CDR2 from the germline V gene are SNHLY and FYNNEI. The CDR3 totals 15 residues. CDR3 DNA: TGTGCCAGCAGTCAAAACGGACTAGCGGGAGGTGAGCAGTTCTTC. Translating gives CASSQNGLAGGEQFF.

The CDR3 sequence is CASSPLSRTSPQETQYF. The CDR3 nucleotides read TGTGCCAGCAGCCCCCTCAGCCGTACTAGCCCACAAGAGACCCAGTACTTC. The chain has TRBV14 and TRBJ2-5; D perhaps matches TRBD2 (6 bases). Germline V gene lookup returns CDR1 SGHDN and CDR2 FVKESK. The V end lost 4 bases, the J end lost 2 bases, and 20 bases lay between the germline ends. The CDR3 is 17 amino acids. The full variable domain, its missing parts supplied by reference TRBV14 and TRBJ2-5, is EAGVTQFPSHSVIEKGQTVTLRCDPISGHDNLYWYRRVMGKEIKFLLHFVKESKQDESGMPNNRFLAERTGGTYSTLKVQPAELEDSGVYFCASSPLSRTSPQETQYFGPGTRLLVL.

This clone came up a few times. The chain links TRBV7-6 to TRBJ2-1; D is ambiguous. The CDR3 runs to 16 residues. Germline loops: CDR1 SGHVS, CDR2 FNYEAQ. Trimming shortened V by 3 bases and J by 0 bases, and 12 bases separated the two germline ends. The CDR3 region has the DNA TGTGCCAGCAGCTTTATCCGGAGTAGCTCCTACAATGAGCAGTTCTTC. This encodes CASSFIRSSSYNEQFF. The variable domain in full, with the rest retrieved from reference TRBV7-6 and TRBJ2-1, is GAGVSQSPRYKVTKRGQDVALRCDPISGHVSLYWYRQALGQGPEFLTYFNYEAQQDKSGLPNDRFSAERPEGSISTLTIQRTEQRDSAMYRCASSFIRSSSYNEQFFGPGTRLTVL.

V usage is TRBV4-1 and J usage is TRBJ1-2; 10 bases are shared with TRBD1. V was clipped by 1 base and J by 5 bases; unmatched bases: 7. From germline, CDR1 is MGHRA and CDR2 YSYEKL. CDR3 length equals 16 residues. CDR3 sequence: CASSQARDRGGYGYTF. In nucleotides, the CDR3 is TGCGCCAGCAGCCAAGCGCGGGACAGGGGAGGGTATGGCTACACCTTC.

The chain links TRBV11-1 to TRBJ2-2, with 8 bases matching TRBD2. J gave up 5 bases and V 3 bases, and 5 bases lay outside the gene matches. The germline gives CDR1 SGHAT, CDR2 FQDESV (reference sequence). The length of the CDR3 is 15 residues. The CDR3 region is CASSFGGAGTGELFF. In nucleotides, the CDR3 is TGTGCCAGCAGCTTCGGGGGGGCAGGGACCGGGGAGCTGTTTTTT. The full variable domain, its missing parts supplied by reference TRBV11-1 and TRBJ2-2, is EAEVAQSPRYKITEKSQAVAFWCDPISGHATLYWYRQILGQGPELLVQFQDESVVDDSQLPKDRFSAERLKGVDSTLKIQPAELGDSAMYLCASSFGGAGTGELFFGEGSRLTVL.

The chain employs TRBV5-4 and TRBJ2-1; the match to TRBD2 covers 11 bases. With V trimmed by 4 bases and J by 4 bases, 16 bases remained unmatched. CDR1 SGHNT and CDR2 YYREEE come from the germline V gene (reference sequence). There are 19 residues in the CDR3. For the CDR3, the DNA is TGTGCCAGCAGCCGTCCGGGAGTCTATCTAGCGGGAGGTTACAATGAGCAGTTCTTC. It codes for CASSRPGVYLAGGYNEQFF.

This chain connects TRBV5-8 to TRBJ2-5, with a weak D call TRBD1 (6 bases). This CDR3 comprises 13 residues. Germline CDR1 reads SGHTS; CDR2 reads YDEGEE. The V end lost 6 bases, the J end lost 5 bases, and 14 bases lay between the germline ends. CDR3 DNA sequence: TGTGCCAGCAACAACAGGGAAACGGAGACCCAGTACTTC. Its protein is CASNNRETETQYF.

V gene TRBV11-2 combines with J gene TRBJ2-2, with 12 bases identical to TRBD2. The CDR3 consists of 19 residues. CDR1 is SGHAT and CDR2 is FQNNGV in the germline V gene. Losses at the gene ends were 2 bases for V and 0 bases for J; bases not matched to a gene: 7. CDR3 nucleotide sequence: TGTGCCAGCAGCTTATGGCAACTAGCGGGAGGTTCGAACACCGGGGAGCTGTTTTTT. Translation: CASSLWQLAGGSNTGELFF.

This chain uses TRBV7-9 with TRBJ1-1; tentative D call: TRBD1 (5 bases). V lost 2 bases and J 6 bases, leaving 13 bases between the germline ends. Germline CDR1 SEHNR, CDR2 FQNEAQ (reference sequence). The CDR3 has 14 amino acids. CDR3 protein: CASSLLGQSAEAFF. The CDR3 DNA reads TGTGCCAGCAGCTTATTAGGACAATCGGCTGAAGCTTTCTTT.

As concerns this clone: Distinct nucleotide sequences in the sample also encode this CDR3. The genes are TRBV18 and TRBJ1-5, with a possible D match to TRBD1 (6 bases). The CDR3 totals 15 residues. CDR1 and CDR2 (germline): KGHSH, LQKENI. V dropped 0 bases and J dropped 7 bases, with 13 bases sitting between them. The CDR3 sequence: CASSPPSQGGQPQHF. DNA for the CDR3: TGTGCCAGCTCACCACCGAGCCAAGGGGGACAGCCCCAGCATTTT.